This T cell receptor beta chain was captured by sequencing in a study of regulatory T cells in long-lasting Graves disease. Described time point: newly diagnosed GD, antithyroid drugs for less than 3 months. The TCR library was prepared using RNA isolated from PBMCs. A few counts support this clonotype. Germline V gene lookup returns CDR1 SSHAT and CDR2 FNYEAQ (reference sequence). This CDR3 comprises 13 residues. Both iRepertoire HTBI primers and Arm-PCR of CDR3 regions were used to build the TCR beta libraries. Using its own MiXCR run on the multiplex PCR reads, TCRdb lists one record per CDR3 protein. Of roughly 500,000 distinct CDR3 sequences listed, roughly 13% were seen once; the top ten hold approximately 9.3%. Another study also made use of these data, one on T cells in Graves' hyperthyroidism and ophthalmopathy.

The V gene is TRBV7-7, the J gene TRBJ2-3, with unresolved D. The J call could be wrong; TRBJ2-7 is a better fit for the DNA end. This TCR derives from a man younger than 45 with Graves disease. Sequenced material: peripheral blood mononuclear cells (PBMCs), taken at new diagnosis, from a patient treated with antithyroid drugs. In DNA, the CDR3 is TGTGCCAGCAGCTTACGAGAGAAAAGCGAGCAGTACTTC. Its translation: CASSLREKSEQYF.